This T cell receptor beta chain is drawn from a study of T cells after posttransplantation cyclophosphamide. Study outcomes and limitations: Donor-recipient repertoire similarity was low at 1-2 months, rising over year one. After PTCy, TRB diversity resembled that of CNI/methotrexate controls. Blood and skin or GI T cell repertoires showed limited TRB overlap.

This clone was detected many times. The antigen is undetermined. The repertoire was sequenced with immunoSEQ multiplex PCR; TCRdb's copy has only in-frame clones and lacks some. The record shows around 25,000 clones for this sample, with no singletons present. The CDR3 is made up of 11 amino acids. V lost 8 bases to trimming and J lost 2 bases, with 7 bases between them. Per germline, CDR1 SNHLY and CDR2 FYNNEI. The V and J genes are TRBV2 and TRBJ2-7, with unresolved D. The TCR originated in a woman between 55 and 75 years old in good health, CMV-negative, and a related stem cell transplant donor. Sequenced: PBMCs. Here the CDR3 reads CASGPPYEQYF. The CDR3 bases are TGTGCCAGCGGGCCCCCCTACGAGCAGTACTTC. Complete variable domain (other parts from reference TRBV2 and TRBJ2-7): EPEVTQTPSHQVTQMGQEVILRCVPISNHLYFYWYRQILGQKVEFLVSFYNNEISEKSEIFDDQFSVERPDGSNFTLKIRSTKLEDSAMYFCASGPPYEQYFGPGTRLTVT.